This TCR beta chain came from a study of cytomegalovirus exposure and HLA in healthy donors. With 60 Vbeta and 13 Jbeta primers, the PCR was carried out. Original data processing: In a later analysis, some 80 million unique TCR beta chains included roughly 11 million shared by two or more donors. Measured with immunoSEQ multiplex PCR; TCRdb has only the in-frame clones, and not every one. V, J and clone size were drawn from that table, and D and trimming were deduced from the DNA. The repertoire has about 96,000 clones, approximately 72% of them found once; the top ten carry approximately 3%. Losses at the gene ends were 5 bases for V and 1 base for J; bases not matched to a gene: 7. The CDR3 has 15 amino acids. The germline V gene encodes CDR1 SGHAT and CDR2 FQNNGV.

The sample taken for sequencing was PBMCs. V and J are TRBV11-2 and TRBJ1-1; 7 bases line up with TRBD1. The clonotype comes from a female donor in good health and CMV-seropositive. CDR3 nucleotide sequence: TGTGCCAGCAGCATCCCCGGGACAGCGAACACTGAAGCTTTCTTT. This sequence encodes CASSIPGTANTEAFF.